This is a list of T cell receptor beta chains from one sample in a study of CD8+CD57+ T cells in acquired aplastic anemia. MiXCR, run by TCRdb on the reads, gives a single entry per CDR3 protein. The sample shows 150,000 to 200,000 distinct CDR3 sequences, around 48% of them seen only once. Sequenced sample: sorted CD4+, CD8+, or CD8+CD57+ T cells (not recorded which) from PBMCs. All receptors derive from a human donor with aplastic anemia. The conserved cysteine and the conserved F or W are not part of the CDR3 here.

J: TRBJ1-2
V: TRBV10-3
CDR3: AISLPMRGYT

J: TRBJ1-2
V: TRBV27
CDR3: ASSPWDRGANYGYT

J: TRBJ2-7
V: TRBV15
CDR3: ATSRQKGGYEQH

J: TRBJ1-2
V: TRBV19
CDR3: ASIAGTGASNYGYT

J: TRBJ1-2
V: TRBV4-2
CDR3: ASSQVGQGDYGYT

J: TRBJ1-2
V: TRBV9
CDR3: ASSTTGGAVYGYT

J: TRBJ1-5
V: TRBV30
CDR3: AWSEGGWGQPQH

J: TRBJ2-2
V: TRBV5-1
CDR3: ASRRQENTGELF

J: TRBJ2-7
V: TRBV7-8
CDR3: ASSLTGGAAEGY

J: TRBJ2-1
V: TRBV2
CDR3: ASRGLAQSYNEQF

J: TRBJ2-3
V: TRBV15
CDR3: ATSRGTSGGSDTQY

J: TRBJ2-7
V: TRBV24-1
CDR3: ATSDGQGSAYEQY

J: TRBJ1-6
V: TRBV7-8
CDR3: ASSLFAGENSPLH

J: TRBJ1-1
V: TRBV20-1
CDR3: SARGLTGDTEAF

J: TRBJ1-4
V: TRBV20-1
CDR3: SASHRGNEKLF

J: TRBJ1-4
V: TRBV25-1
CDR3: ASTLGGMEKLF

J: TRBJ1-2
V: TRBV7-2
CDR3: ASSLVVSMGYT

J: TRBJ2-1
V: TRBV20-1
CDR3: SARDRIAATNYNGQF

J: TRBJ2-2
V: TRBV24-1
CDR3: ATSDSLWGELF

J: TRBJ1-5
V: TRBV7-2
CDR3: ASSRQGYSNQPQH

J: TRBJ2-3
V: TRBV5-6
CDR3: ASSLAVTDTQY

J: TRBJ2-5
V: TRBV28
CDR3: ASTLRGARKTQY

J: TRBJ2-7
V: TRBV10-3
CDR3: AISLAQPYEQY

J: TRBJ2-5
V: TRBV20-1
CDR3: SARDFVGEIQY

J: TRBJ1-1
V: TRBV2
CDR3: ASIRVRGNTEAF

J: TRBJ2-1
V: TRBV25-1
CDR3: ASSEISAGDRGKQF

J: TRBJ2-7
V: TRBV2
CDR3: ASGRAYEQY